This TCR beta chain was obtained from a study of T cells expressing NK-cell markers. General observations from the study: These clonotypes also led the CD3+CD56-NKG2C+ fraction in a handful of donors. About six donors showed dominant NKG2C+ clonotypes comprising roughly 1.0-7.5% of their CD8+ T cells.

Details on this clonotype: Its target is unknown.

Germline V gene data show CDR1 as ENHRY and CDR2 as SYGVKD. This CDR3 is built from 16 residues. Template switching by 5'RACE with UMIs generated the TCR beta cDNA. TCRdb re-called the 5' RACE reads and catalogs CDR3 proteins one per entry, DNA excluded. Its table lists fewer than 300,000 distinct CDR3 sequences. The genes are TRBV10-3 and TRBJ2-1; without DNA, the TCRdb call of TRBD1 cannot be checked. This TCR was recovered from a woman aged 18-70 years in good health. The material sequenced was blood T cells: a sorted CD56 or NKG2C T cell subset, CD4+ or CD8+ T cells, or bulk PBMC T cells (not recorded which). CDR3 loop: CAIRGGGGASYNEQFF.